The rows below give T cell receptor beta chains drawn from one sample of a study of T cells in localized non-small cell lung cancer. Clones were sequenced by immunoSEQ multiplex PCR, and TCRdb holds only the in-frame ones, with some missing. The top ten hold approximately 4.2% of the sample, which has approximately 15,000 clones, 75% to 90% seen once. Sequencing used peripheral blood, obtained before any cancer treatment. The receptor source for this set is a woman aged 40-75 years with stage I lung adenocarcinoma. Both conserved end residues are part of each CDR3. D genes are given only for firm matches. The listing skips clone size in some rows; elsewhere it reads once, few, many or a size class.

TRBJ1-6 TRBD1 TRBV18 18 NA CASSPRITGQDDNSPLHF TGTGCCAGCTCACCACGAATTACAGGACAGGATGATAATTCACCCCTCCACTTT
TRBJ1-1 TRBD1 TRBV7-3 15 NA CASSQQGAQDTEAFF TGTGCCAGCAGCCAACAGGGGGCACAGGACACTGAAGCTTTCTTT
TRBJ1-1 NA TRBV7-3 15 few CASSFAAVTNTEAFF TGTGCCAGCAGCTTCGCCGCCGTTACCAACACTGAAGCTTTCTTT
TRBJ1-6 NA TRBV2 16 NA CASSDRGVQPDSPLHF TGTGCCAGCAGTGACAGGGGCGTGCAACCCGATTCACCCCTCCACTTT
TRBJ1-2 NA TRBV27 13 NA CASSLQGYSSYTF TGTGCCAGCAGCCTACAGGGTTACTCGAGCTACACCTTC
TRBJ1-2 NA TRBV6-5 15 NA CASSYGPDLDYGYTF TGTGCCAGCAGTTATGGGCCTGACTTGGACTATGGCTACACCTTC
TRBJ1-6 NA TRBV11-2 16 NA CASSLTGPVSNSPLHF TGTGCCAGCAGCTTAACAGGGCCAGTTAGTAATTCACCCCTCCACTTT
TRBJ2-7 TRBD1 TRBV30 12 NA CAWKDRGYEQYF TGTGCCTGGAAAGACAGGGGGTACGAGCAGTACTTC
TRBJ1-6 TRBD1 TRBV27 15 few CASWDRSSYNSPLHF TGTGCCAGCTGGGACAGGAGCTCCTATAATTCACCCCTCCACTTT
TRBJ2-7 NA TRBV2 12 NA CASSKGFSEQYF TGTGCCAGCAGTAAGGGGTTTAGCGAGCAGTACTTC
TRBJ2-5 NA TRBV29-1 12 NA CSVIGFQETQYF TGCAGCGTTATCGGATTCCAAGAGACCCAGTACTTC
TRBJ2-3 TRBD2 TRBV5-4 16 NA CASINGGGTSTDTQYF TGTGCCAGCATTAACGGGGGGGGTACTAGCACAGATACGCAGTATTTT
TRBJ1-3 NA TRBV5-6 15 NA CASSLVGGTGNTIYF TGTGCCAGCAGCTTGGTTGGAGGCACTGGAAACACCATATATTTT
TRBJ1-5 NA TRBV10-3 14 NA CAISESTADQPQHF TGTGCCATCAGTGAGTCAACGGCCGATCAGCCCCAGCATTTT
TRBJ1-2 NA TRBV4-2 17 NA CASSQRGAGTSDYGYTF TGTGCCAGCAGCCAAAGGGGGGCAGGGACTTCAGACTATGGCTACACCTTC
TRBJ2-6 NA TRBV6-1 15 NA CASGDRSSGANVLTF TGTGCCAGCGGCGACAGGAGCTCTGGGGCCAACGTCCTGACTTTC
TRBJ1-5 NA TRBV27 17 NA CASGQNGRGAGNQPQHF TGTGCCAGCGGACAAAATGGACGGGGTGCGGGCAATCAGCCCCAGCATTTT
TRBJ2-2 NA TRBV11-2 14 NA CASSSERLHGELFF TGTGCCAGCAGCTCGGAGAGACTACACGGGGAGCTGTTTTTT
TRBJ1-2 NA TRBV11-2 18 NA CASTVNGGSESLLWSYTF TGTGCCAGCACGGTGAATGGGGGGTCAGAGAGCCTCCTTTGGAGCTACACCTTC
TRBJ1-3 NA TRBV4-2 14 NA CASSPGQSTNTIYF TGTGCCAGCAGCCCGGGACAATCCACAAACACCATATATTTT
TRBJ1-2 TRBD1 TRBV19 18 NA CASSLSIGHRDRGHGYTF TGTGCCAGCAGTCTTTCAATCGGGCATCGAGACAGGGGTCATGGCTACACCTTC
TRBJ2-7 NA TRBV2 15 NA CASSRDMLSSYEQYF TGTGCCAGCAGCCGGGACATGCTGAGCTCCTACGAGCAGTACTTC
TRBJ2-3 TRBD2 TRBV30 14 NA CAWSSGGVTDTQYF TGTGCCTGGAGTAGCGGGGGGGTCACAGATACGCAGTATTTT
TRBJ2-1 NA TRBV7-9 15 NA CASSARQPLVHEQFF TGTGCCAGCAGCGCGAGACAGCCCCTTGTCCATGAGCAGTTCTTC
TRBJ2-1 TRBD1 TRBV4-2 16 NA CASSRIGQGAYNEQFF TGTGCCAGCAGCCGGATAGGACAGGGGGCCTACAATGAGCAGTTCTTC
TRBJ1-2 NA TRBV19 17 NA CASSTRDSRRGAYGYTF TGTGCCAGTAGTACCCGGGACTCTCGTCGTGGGGCCTATGGCTACACCTTC
TRBJ2-2 NA TRBV28 15 NA CATTSGQKNTGELFF TGTGCCACCACATCGGGACAAAAAAACACCGGGGAGCTGTTTTTT
TRBJ1-2 TRBD1 TRBV9 15 NA CASSPKTGTGYGYTF TGTGCCAGCAGCCCCAAGACCGGGACAGGCTATGGCTACACCTTC
TRBJ1-4 TRBD1 TRBV6-5 14 few CASSRTGDNEKLFF TGTGCCAGCAGCAGGACAGGGGATAATGAAAAACTGTTTTTT
TRBJ2-1 NA TRBV2 15 NA CASSERGGRSNEQFF TGTGCCAGCAGTGAACGCGGGGGCCGATCCAATGAGCAGTTCTTC
TRBJ1-1 NA TRBV18 13 NA CASSPGQNTEAFF TGTGCCAGCTCACCAGGGCAGAACACTGAAGCTTTCTTT
TRBJ2-3 NA TRBV6-6 15 NA CASSYRRANTDTQYF TGTGCCAGCAGTTACCGGCGGGCAAACACAGATACGCAGTATTTT
TRBJ1-1 NA TRBV28 14 once CASSPLGQRPYAFF TGTGCCAGCAGTCCGCTGGGACAACGACCTTATGCTTTCTTT
TRBJ1-5 NA TRBV7-6 15 NA CASSLFVGTDQPQHF TGTGCCAGCAGCTTATTTGTCGGGACCGATCAGCCCCAGCATTTT
TRBJ2-5 TRBD2 TRBV7-3 15 NA CASSFERGGWETQYF TGTGCCAGCAGCTTTGAGCGGGGGGGCTGGGAGACCCAGTACTTC
TRBJ2-3 TRBD2 TRBV4-1 15 NA CASSRRDYATDTQYF TGCGCCAGCAGCCGGAGGGACTATGCCACAGATACGCAGTATTTT
TRBJ1-1 NA TRBV5-1 11 NA CASSLGVEAFF TGCGCCAGCAGCTTGGGAGTTGAAGCTTTCTTT
TRBJ2-6 TRBD1 TRBV4-1 18 NA CASSQTGTGASGANVLTF TGCGCCAGCAGCCAAACCGGGACAGGGGCCTCTGGGGCCAACGTCCTGACTTTC
TRBJ1-4 TRBD1 TRBV30 17 NA CAWSLTAFRDRGVKLFF TGTGCCTGGAGTCTTACCGCTTTCCGGGACAGGGGCGTAAAACTGTTTTTT
TRBJ1-1 NA TRBV4-2 11 once CASSAQGIAFF TGTGCCAGCAGCGCACAGGGTATAGCTTTCTTT
TRBJ1-1 NA TRBV6-1 16 NA CASSEDLWGGDTEAFF TGTGCCAGCAGTGAAGATCTATGGGGTGGAGACACTGAAGCTTTCTTT
TRBJ1-1 NA TRBV19 17 NA CASSIGPGKVLNTEAFF TGTGCCAGTAGTATCGGGCCAGGGAAGGTTTTGAACACTGAAGCTTTCTTT
TRBJ2-5 NA TRBV5-6 16 NA CASSFLTTGGQETQYF TGTGCCAGCAGCTTCCTAACGACAGGCGGTCAAGAGACCCAGTACTTC
TRBJ1-6 TRBD1 TRBV11-2 16 NA CASSFGQGSYNSPLHF TGTGCCAGCAGCTTTGGACAGGGGTCCTATAATTCACCCCTCCACTTT
TRBJ2-1 NA TRBV10-3 11 NA CAIRKDREQFF TGTGCCATCAGAAAAGACAGGGAGCAGTTCTTC
TRBJ1-1 NA TRBV2 12 NA CASSVRRTEAFF TGTGCCAGCAGTGTCAGGAGGACTGAAGCTTTCTTT
TRBJ2-7 NA TRBV7-2 14 NA CASRGRGASYEQYF TGTGCCAGCAGAGGACGGGGGGCCTCCTACGAGCAGTACTTC
TRBJ1-2 TRBD1 TRBV6-5 13 NA CASSTGTVYGYTF TGTGCCAGCAGTACCGGGACAGTATATGGCTACACCTTC
TRBJ1-4 NA TRBV25-1 16 NA CASSESQGATNEKLFF TGTGCCAGCAGTGAATCCCAGGGAGCGACTAATGAAAAACTGTTTTTT
TRBJ1-2 NA TRBV14 15 NA CASSQDTAGFYGYTF TGTGCCAGCAGCCAAGACACAGCGGGGTTCTATGGCTACACCTTC